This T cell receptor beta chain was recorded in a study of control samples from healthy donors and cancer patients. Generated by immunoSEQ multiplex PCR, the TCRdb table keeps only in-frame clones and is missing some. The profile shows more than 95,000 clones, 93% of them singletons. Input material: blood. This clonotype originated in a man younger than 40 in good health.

DNA of the CDR3: TGTGCCAGCCTACCCAAGACTCCATATTCCTACAATGAGCAGTTCTTC. It yields the protein CASLPKTPYSYNEQFF. The rearrangement uses TRBV6-6 and TRBJ2-1; D call uncertain. The CDR3 is 16 residues long. Germline V gene data show CDR1 as MNHNY and CDR2 as SVGAGI (reference sequence). Trimming left V 8 bases short and J 1 base short, with 18 bases between.